This T cell receptor beta chain was sequenced during a study of cytomegalovirus exposure and HLA in healthy donors. Regarding the study as a whole: Earlier results showed most TCR beta V segments being productive about 87% or about 30% of the time. Apart from CMV serostatus, no immune exposure information was available.

Worth noting for this clone: The antigen remains undetermined.

60 Vbeta and 13 Jbeta primers were used in PCR. Using immunoSEQ multiplex PCR, the repertoire was profiled, and TCRdb retains in-frame clones only, with some absent. The table lists some 140,000 clones, approximately 75% of them singletons. CDR3 length: 15 amino acids. CDR1 is SGHTA, CDR2 FQGNSA, per germline. With 5 bases clipped from V and 2 bases from J, the junction kept 3 bases outside the gene matches. This TCR came from a man aged 50 to 59 in good health and CMV-seropositive. V usage is TRBV7-2 and J usage is TRBJ2-1, with 10 bases fitting TRBD2. Source material: PBMCs. CDR3 amino acids: CASSPTSGPYNEQFF. In DNA form, the CDR3 reads TGTGCCAGCAGCCCGACTAGCGGGCCCTACAATGAGCAGTTCTTC.